This is a list of T cell receptor beta chains from one sample in a study of T cells in Graves' hyperthyroidism and ophthalmopathy. One entry per CDR3 protein results from TCRdb running MiXCR on the multiplex PCR reads. The sample contains 550,000 to 800,000 distinct CDR3 sequences, roughly 15% of which appear only once. Sequenced sample: blood. These receptors originate from a man aged 18 to 35 with Graves' hyperthyroidism. Each CDR3 is given with its conserved first and last residue. Fields, in order: clone size, V gene, J gene, D gene, CDR3 DNA, CDR3 protein. A D gene is named only where the DNA matches it firmly. Clone size is not always given. Where it is, it says once, few, many or a class for expanded clones.

many	TRBV18	TRBJ1-2	-	TGTGCCAGCTCACCAGATGGACGGAATAACTATGGCTACACCTTC	CASSPDGRNNYGYTF
many	TRBV16	TRBJ1-5	-	TGTGCCAGCAGCCAAAGGGGAGGCAGCAATCAGCCCCAGCATTTT	CASSQRGGSNQPQHF
few	TRBV11-2	TRBJ1-3	-	TGTGCCAGCAGCTTAACCGGGAGCTATGGAAACACCATATATTTT	CASSLTGSYGNTIYF
-	TRBV5-8	TRBJ2-2	TRBD2	TGTGCCAGCAGCCCCATGCTGACTAGCGGGAGGGCGGCCGGGGAGCTGTTTTTT	CASSPMLTSGRAAGELFF
-	TRBV24-1	TRBJ2-5	TRBD2	TGTGCCACCAGTGGATGGGAGGGAACCCAAGAGACCCAGTACTTC	CATSGWEGTQETQYF
many	TRBV28	TRBJ1-1	-	TGTGCCAGCAGGGAAGGGCAGGCGAACACTGAAGCTTTCTTT	CASREGQANTEAFF
many	TRBV11-1	TRBJ2-5	TRBD1	TGTGCCAGCAGCCCAGGGACAGGGGGACAAGAGACCCAGTACTTC	CASSPGTGGQETQYF
-	TRBV11-2	TRBJ2-1	-	TGTGCCAGCACCAAAGCCAGACACAATGAGCAGTTCTTC	CASTKARHNEQFF
few	TRBV30	TRBJ2-7	-	TGTGCCTGGAGTGTACCCTCCCCCTCCTACGAGCAGTACTTC	CAWSVPSPSYEQYF
few	TRBV3-1	TRBJ2-1	-	TGTGCCAGCAGCCCGGGGACCCGGTACAATGAGCAGTTCTTC	CASSPGTRYNEQFF
-	TRBV27	TRBJ1-5	-	TGTGCCAGCAGTTTCCGAGCGGGGTTCAATCAGCCCCAGCATTTT	CASSFRAGFNQPQHF
-	TRBV9	TRBJ1-4	-	TGTGCCAGCAGCGTACCCCCCTATGAAAAACTGTTTTTT	CASSVPPYEKLFF
-	TRBV11-2	TRBJ2-1	-	TGTGCCAGCAGCTTTACCTCGCTGCTCGTCGATGAGCAGTTCTTC	CASSFTSLLVDEQFF
-	TRBV24-1	TRBJ2-7	TRBD1	TGTGCCACCAGCCAGACAGGGTGCGAGCAGTACTTC	CATSQTGCEQYF
many	TRBV18	TRBJ1-2	-	TGTGCCAGCTCACCAGACGGAGAATCCTATGGCTACACCTTC	CASSPDGESYGYTF
many	TRBV11-3	TRBJ1-2	-	TGTGCCAGCAGCTTAGATTCGGCAGGGAACTATGGCTACACCTTC	CASSLDSAGNYGYTF
many	TRBV12-3/TRBV12-4	TRBJ1-5	-	TGTGCCAGCAGTTCCCAGGGAACGGGCAATCAGCCCCAGCATTTT	CASSSQGTGNQPQHF
many	TRBV20-1	TRBJ2-3	-	TGCAGTGCTCGAAGACCTAGAGAGGGACGGGATACGCAGTATTTT	CSARRPREGRDTQYF
many	TRBV27	TRBJ2-7	-	TGTGCCAGCAGTTTAACGGGACACTCCTACGAGCAGTACTTC	CASSLTGHSYEQYF
few	TRBV19	TRBJ1-1	-	TGTGCCAGTAGTATGGGGATCTTTGCTGAAGCTTTCTTT	CASSMGIFAEAFF
-	TRBV6-1	TRBJ2-3	-	TGTGCCAGCAAGGCCAGTGGGGCAGATACGCAGTATTTT	CASKASGADTQYF
many	TRBV29-1	TRBJ2-3	TRBD2	TGCAGCGGAGGTGTGCTAGCGGGAGACCCAGATACGCAGTATTTT	CSGGVLAGDPDTQYF
few	TRBV4-1	TRBJ2-5	TRBD1	TGTGCCAGCAGCCAAGATGTTTCCGGGACAGGGCAAGAGACCCAGTACTTC	CASSQDVSGTGQETQYF
-	TRBV12-3/TRBV12-4	TRBJ2-7	TRBD1	TGTGCCAGCAGTGATACCGGGACAGGGGCCTACGAGCAGTACTTC	CASSDTGTGAYEQYF
many	TRBV7-3	TRBJ2-3	TRBD2	TGTGCCAGCAGCTTAACTCCAGCGGGAGGGAGCACAGATACGCAGTATTTT	CASSLTPAGGSTDTQYF
-	TRBV20-1	TRBJ2-1	-	TGCGGCGTCGGCGCTATTGAATACAATGAGCAGTTCTTC	CGVGAIEYNEQFF
many	TRBV3-1	TRBJ2-1	TRBD2	TGTGCCAGCAGCCAACCAGCGGGAGTAATCCATGAGCAGTTCTTC	CASSQPAGVIHEQFF
many	TRBV30	TRBJ2-5	-	TGTGCCTGGAGTCAGTGGATAGAGACCCAGTACTTC	CAWSQWIETQYF
many	TRBV12-3/TRBV12-4	TRBJ1-2	-	TGTGCCAGCAGTCAGACCCTTACGAACTATGGCTACACCTTC	CASSQTLTNYGYTF
-	TRBV6-2/TRBV6-3	TRBJ2-2	TRBD2	TGTGTCAGCATTGGAGGCGCGGGGGGAACGGAGCTGTTTTTT	CVSIGGAGGTELFF
-	TRBV5-1	TRBJ2-2	TRBD2	TGCGCCAGCAGCGAGACTAGCGGGTCCACGAACACCGGGGAGCTGTTTTTT	CASSETSGSTNTGELFF
-	TRBV18	TRBJ1-3	-	TGTGCCAGCTCACCAGGGGTCGGAAACACCATATATTTT	CASSPGVGNTIYF
few	TRBV28	TRBJ1-5	TRBD1	TGTGCCAGCAGTTCCGGACAGGGTGCAGGGGCCCAGCATTTT	CASSSGQGAGAQHF
many	TRBV5-1	TRBJ2-7	-	TGCGCCAGCAGCTTGGACAATTTAGACTCCTACGAGCAGTACTTC	CASSLDNLDSYEQYF
-	TRBV5-4	TRBJ2-7	-	TGTGCCAGCAGCTCCAGGACTTCAAGGGGGGGGGCTTACGAGCAGTACTTC	CASSSRTSRGGAYEQYF
many	TRBV7-9	TRBJ2-5	TRBD1	TGTGCCAGCAGCACCCCGGGACAGGGAACGACCCAGTACTTC	CASSTPGQGTTQYF
-	TRBV10-3	TRBJ2-1	-	TGTGCCATCACCTGGTCCTCGAGCTCCTACAATGAGCAGTTCTTC	CAITWSSSSYNEQFF